The clone carrying this T cell receptor (beta chain) occurred a few times. Measured with immunoSEQ multiplex PCR; TCRdb has only the in-frame clones, and not every one. The data contain under 350,000 clones, around 88% of them singletons. This sample stems from a study of blood T cell repertoires in COVID-19. Study context: The samples span acute and convalescent COVID-19 from the United States, Italy and Spain. PBMCs, B-cell-depleted T cells, or T cells provided the cDNA or gDNA that made up the material.

The V and J ends lost 5 bases and 5 bases, in that order; junction bases with no gene match: 7. The CDR3 runs 14 residues. CDR1 is SNHLY and CDR2 is FYNNEI in the germline V gene. The sequenced material came from peripheral blood. This chain links TRBV2 with TRBJ2-7; 9 bases are shared with TRBD1. This TCR was sampled from a man aged 40-55 years with acute or convalescent COVID-19. The CDR3 sequence is CASSPRTGVNEQYF. The CDR3 DNA reads as TGTGCCAGCAGTCCAAGGACAGGGGTTAACGAGCAGTACTTC.